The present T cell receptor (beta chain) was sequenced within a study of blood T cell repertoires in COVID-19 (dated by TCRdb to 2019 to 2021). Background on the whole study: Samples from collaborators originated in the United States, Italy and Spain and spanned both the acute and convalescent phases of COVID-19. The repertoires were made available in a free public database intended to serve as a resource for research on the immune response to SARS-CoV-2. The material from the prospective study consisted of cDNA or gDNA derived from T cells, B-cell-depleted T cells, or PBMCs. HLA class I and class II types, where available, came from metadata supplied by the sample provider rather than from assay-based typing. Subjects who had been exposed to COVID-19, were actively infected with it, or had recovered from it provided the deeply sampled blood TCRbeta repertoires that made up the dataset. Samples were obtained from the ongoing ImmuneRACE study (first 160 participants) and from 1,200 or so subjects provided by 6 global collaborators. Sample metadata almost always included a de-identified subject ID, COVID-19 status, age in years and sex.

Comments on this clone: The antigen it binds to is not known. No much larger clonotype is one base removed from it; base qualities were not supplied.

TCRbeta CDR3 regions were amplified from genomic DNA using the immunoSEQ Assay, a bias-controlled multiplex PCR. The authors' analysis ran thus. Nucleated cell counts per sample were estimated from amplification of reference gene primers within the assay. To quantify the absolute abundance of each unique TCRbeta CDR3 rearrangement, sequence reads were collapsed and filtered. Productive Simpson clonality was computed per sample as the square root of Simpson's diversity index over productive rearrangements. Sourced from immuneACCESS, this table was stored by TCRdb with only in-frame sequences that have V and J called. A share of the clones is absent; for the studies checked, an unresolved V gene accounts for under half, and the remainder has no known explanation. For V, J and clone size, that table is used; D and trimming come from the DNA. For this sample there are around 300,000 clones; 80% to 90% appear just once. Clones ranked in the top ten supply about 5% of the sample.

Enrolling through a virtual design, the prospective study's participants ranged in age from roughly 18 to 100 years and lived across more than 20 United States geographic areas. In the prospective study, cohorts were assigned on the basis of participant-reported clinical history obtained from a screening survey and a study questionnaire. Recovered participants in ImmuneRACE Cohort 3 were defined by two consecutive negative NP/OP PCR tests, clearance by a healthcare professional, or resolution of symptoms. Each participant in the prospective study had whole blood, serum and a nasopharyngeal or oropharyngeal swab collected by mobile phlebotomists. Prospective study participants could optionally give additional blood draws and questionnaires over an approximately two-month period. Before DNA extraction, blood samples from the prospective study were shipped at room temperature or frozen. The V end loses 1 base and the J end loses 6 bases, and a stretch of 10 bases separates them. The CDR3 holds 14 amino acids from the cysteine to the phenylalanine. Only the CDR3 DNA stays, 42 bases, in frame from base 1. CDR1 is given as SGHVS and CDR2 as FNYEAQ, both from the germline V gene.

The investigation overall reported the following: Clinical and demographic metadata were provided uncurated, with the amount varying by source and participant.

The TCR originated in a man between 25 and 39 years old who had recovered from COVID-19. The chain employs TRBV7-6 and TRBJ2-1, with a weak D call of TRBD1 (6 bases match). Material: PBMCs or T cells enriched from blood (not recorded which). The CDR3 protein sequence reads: CASSLGGQTNEQFF. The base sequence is TGTGCCAGCAGCTTAGGTGGACAGACCAATGAGCAGTTCTTC. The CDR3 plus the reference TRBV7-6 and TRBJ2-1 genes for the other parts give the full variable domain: GAGVSQSPRYKVTKRGQDVALRCDPISGHVSLYWYRQALGQGPEFLTYFNYEAQQDKSGLPNDRFSAERPEGSISTLTIQRTEQRDSAMYRCASSLGGQTNEQFFGPGTRLTVL.